This T cell receptor beta chain was captured by sequencing in a study of cytomegalovirus exposure and HLA in healthy donors. Primers: 60 Vbeta forward and 13 Jbeta reverse. Some clones are missing from TCRdb's copy, which holds only in-frame ones; the method was immunoSEQ multiplex PCR. The sample yields about 110,000 clones, about two thirds seen once. The sequenced material came from PBMCs. This TCR derives from a boy aged 5-17 years in good health and CMV-seronegative.

CDR3 sequence reads: CASSRDNYQPQHF. The CDR3 DNA follows: TGTGCCAGTAGCAGGGACAACTATCAGCCCCAGCATTTT. The chain links TRBV19 to TRBJ1-5; D is perhaps TRBD1 (6 bases). The germline V gene encodes CDR1 LNHDA and CDR2 SQIVND (reference sequence). There are 13 residues in the CDR3. Trimming stripped 6 bases from V and 5 bases from J, with 11 bases between.